This TCR beta chain was captured by sequencing in a study of human T cells and chemical hapten exposure. The CDR3 covers 13 residues. Germline values: CDR1 MDHEN, CDR2 SYDVKM. V was clipped by 5 bases and J by 9 bases, with 14 bases between them. TCRdb processed the RACE reads anew with MiXCR; each CDR3 protein has one entry. The repertoire holds 75,000 to 100,000 distinct CDR3 sequences, with around 12% as singletons. The time point was: patch test 1, 2 weeks after DPC sensitization. Treatment reported: therapeutic diphenylcyclopropenone sensitization with weekly scalp DPC. Each patch-test visit's blood sample preceded patch application.

The chain recombines TRBV28 with TRBJ2-1; D unclear. This specimen was whole blood, taken in connection with sensitization to the hapten diphenylcyclopropenone (DPC). The sequence was collected from a woman aged 40 to 50 with alopecia areata. Some clones in this sample may be carry-over from other donors' samples. The DNA of the CDR3 is TGTGCCAGCAGTGGGCCTAAAGTGGGTGAGCAGTTCTTC. Amino acids: CASSGPKVGEQFF.